The entry that follows covers one T cell receptor (beta chain) sequence. This record comes from a study of cytomegalovirus exposure and HLA in healthy donors. Sequencing was performed with immunoSEQ multiplex PCR; in TCRdb, only in-frame clones are kept and a portion is missing. The data show some 84,000 clones, with roughly 93% seen just once and approximately 2% held by the top ten. The CDR3 length is 13 residues. Germline values: CDR1 SGHTA, CDR2 FQGNSA. V was trimmed by 3 bases and J by 6 bases, leaving 9 bases between them. The chain is built from TRBV7-2 and TRBJ1-5; D unresolved. Material for sequencing was PBMCs. The source is a man aged 25 to 40 in good health and CMV-seronegative. The chain's CDR3 is CASSFGGLQPQHF. The CDR3 DNA is TGTGCCAGCAGCTTCGGCGGACTTCAGCCCCAGCATTTT.